The 17 T cell receptor beta chains in this list originate from one sample, sequenced in a study of radiation and T cells in renal cell carcinoma. Using immunoSEQ multiplex PCR, the repertoire was profiled, and TCRdb retains in-frame clones only, with some absent. The sample consists of 13,000 to 15,000 clones, approximately 50% of them appearing once. The treatment was: treatment-naive control, cytoreductive nephrectomy. Specimen: tumor tissue, collected from a patient whose treatment was nephrectomy without radiotherapy. These receptors were obtained from a man between 45 and 60 years old with renal cell carcinoma.

This clone is medium-sized. The chain links TRBV7-9 to TRBJ1-6; TRBD1 is a possible D gene (6 bases). CDR1 is SEHNR and CDR2 is FQNEAQ in the germline V gene (reference sequence). V dropped 4 bases and J dropped 3 bases, with 16 bases sitting between them. The CDR3 has 17 amino acids. Here the CDR3 DNA reads TGTGCCAGCAGCTCGCTACAGGGTTCAGGCTATAATTCACCCCTCCACTTT. Translation gives CASSSLQGSGYNSPLHF. Looking up the rest from reference TRBV7-9 and TRBJ1-6 gives the full variable domain: DTGVSQNPRHKITKRGQNVTFRCDPISEHNRLYWYRQTLGQGPEFLTYFQNEAQLEKSRLLSDRFSAERPKGSFSTLEIQRTEQGDSAMYLCASSSLQGSGYNSPLHFGNGTRLTVT.

This clone has only one observation. The chain is built from TRBV5-6 and TRBJ1-5, with TRBD1 matching over 10 bases. J gave up 7 bases and V 3 bases, and 4 bases lay outside the gene matches. The CDR3 runs to 14 residues. In germline, CDR1 is SGHDT, CDR2 YYEEEE. CDR3 bases: TGTGCCAGCAGCTCGGGGACAGGGGAACAGCCCCAGCATTTT. Amino acid sequence: CASSSGTGEQPQHF.

By share of the sample, this clone is medium-sized. This sequence joins TRBV5-1 and TRBJ1-6; the D gene is possibly TRBD1 (5 bases). Trimming took 6 bases from V and 7 from J, leaving 11 bases between them. The CDR3 length is 13 residues. Germline assignment: CDR1 SGHRS and CDR2 YFSETQ. The CDR3 coding sequence is TGCGCCAGCAACGACGGGGGGAATTCACCCCTCCACTTT. This sequence encodes CASNDGGNSPLHF.

In its sample, this clone was seen a few times. CDR3 region: CASSNRGPEEKLFF. CDR3 sequence (DNA): TGTGCCAGCAGCAACAGGGGGCCGGAGGAAAAACTGTTTTTT. The genes are TRBV5-4 and TRBJ1-4; the match to TRBD1 covers 9 bases. The V and J ends lost 4 bases and 8 bases, in that order; junction bases with no gene match: 6. This CDR3 has 14 residues. The germline gives CDR1 SGHNT, CDR2 YYREEE (reference sequence).

Sample share makes this clone medium-sized (0.01 to 0.1%). The V and J genes are TRBV5-1 and TRBJ1-1; D gene ambiguous. Germline CDR1 reads SGHRS; CDR2 reads YFSETQ. V was shortened by 0 bases and J by 1 base, with 4 bases between the two germline ends. The CDR3 runs 13 residues. Here the CDR3 reads CASSLGANTEAFF. In DNA form, the CDR3 reads TGCGCCAGCAGCTTGGGGGCGAACACTGAAGCTTTCTTT.

This clone came up once. V usage is TRBV6-1 and J usage is TRBJ1-1; D is perhaps TRBD1 (5 bases). The CDR3 runs 11 residues. Trimming took off 5 bases at V and 6 bases at J, with 7 bases between the two ends. The germline V gene has CDR1 MNHNS and CDR2 SASEGT. This chain's CDR3 is CASSRGSEAFF. Written as DNA, the CDR3 is TGTGCCAGCAGTAGGGGCTCTGAAGCTTTCTTT.

By frequency in the sample, this clone is medium-sized (0.01 to 0.1%). The chain joins TRBV28 to TRBJ1-2; the D is unclear. This CDR3 spans 16 amino acids. Trimming took off 4 bases at V and 0 bases at J, with 15 bases between the two ends. Germline loops: CDR1 MDHEN, CDR2 SYDVKM. The DNA for the CDR3 is TGTGCCAGCAGTTCCCAGAAACTGGGAGCTAACTATGGCTACACCTTC. It codes for CASSSQKLGANYGYTF.

This clone was found a few times. The chain links TRBV19 to TRBJ1-1, with 9 bases that match TRBD1. This CDR3 has 11 residues. V lost 10 bases to trimming and J lost 7 bases; unmatched junction nucleotides: 4. The germline CDR1 and CDR2 sequences are LNHDA and SQIVND (reference sequence). The CDR3 reads CATGTGFEAFF. The CDR3, as DNA: TGTGCCACCGGGACAGGGTTTGAAGCTTTCTTT.

This clone was picked up a small number of times. The rearrangement uses TRBV5-1 and TRBJ2-5; D might be TRBD1 or TRBD2, each matching 6 bases. Trimming cost V 2 bases and J 4 bases, with 18 bases left between them. The germline V gene has CDR1 SGHRS and CDR2 YFSETQ. This CDR3 region has 16 residues. The CDR3 sequence is CASSFAGPGAGETQYF. Here the CDR3 DNA reads TGCGCCAGCAGCTTCGCCGGACCGGGGGCAGGAGAGACCCAGTACTTC.

The rearrangement links TRBV6-1 to TRBJ2-7; 10 bases map to TRBD1. The V and J ends lost 0 bases and 7 bases, in that order; junction bases with no gene match: 9. The germline gives CDR1 MNHNS, CDR2 SASEGT. The CDR3 has 16 amino acids. This CDR3 is CASSEAFGTGVHEQYF. The CDR3 DNA follows: TGTGCCAGCAGTGAAGCGTTCGGGACAGGGGTTCATGAGCAGTACTTC.

In this sample, this clone turned up a few times. The chain links TRBV7-6 to TRBJ2-5; tentative D call: TRBD2 (6 bases). The germline V gene has CDR1 SGHVS and CDR2 FNYEAQ. V was trimmed by 0 bases and J by 1 base, leaving 9 bases between them. The CDR3 spans 15 residues. CDR3 in DNA: TGTGCCAGCAGCTTAGCGGGGGGTGGCCAAGAGACCCAGTACTTC. Its protein product is CASSLAGGGQETQYF.

The chain uses TRBV5-8 and TRBJ1-4; 7 nucleotides match TRBD1. The trim removed 4 bases at V and 4 bases at J, leaving 10 bases unmatched. Germline lookup yields CDR1 SGHTS and CDR2 YDEGEE. The CDR3 has 16 amino acids. Here the CDR3 DNA reads TGTGCCAGCAGCCGACAGGGCGACTCAAGTAATGAAAAACTGTTTTTT. It yields the protein CASSRQGDSSNEKLFF. The full variable domain, completed using reference TRBV5-8 and TRBJ1-4, is EAGVTQSPTHLIKTRGQQATLRCSPISGHTSVYWYQQALGLGLQFLLWYDEGEERNRGNFPPRFSGRQFPNYSSELNVNALELEDSALYLCASSRQGDSSNEKLFFGSGTQLSVL.

This chain links TRBV18 with TRBJ2-2, with 11 positions matching TRBD1. This CDR3 has 16 amino acids. CDR1 and CDR2 from the germline V gene are KGHSH and LQKENI. J gave up 2 bases and V 3 bases, and 2 bases lay outside the gene matches. The CDR3 bases are TGTGCCAGCTCACCGCGGACAGGGGGCAACACCGGGGAGCTGTTTTTT. This translates into CASSPRTGGNTGELFF.

This clone is judged medium-sized (0.01 to 0.1%). The chain is built from TRBV7-8 and TRBJ2-1, with 15 bases aligning to TRBD2. From germline, CDR1 is SGHVS and CDR2 FQNEAQ. V was pared by 3 bases and J by 9 bases, with 18 bases of the junction left unmatched. The CDR3 sequence is 20 residues long. Here the CDR3 DNA reads TGTGCCAGCAGCTTGGGCCTGGGACTAGCGGGGGGCGAGAGGTTATTTGAGCAGTTCTTC. It is translated as CASSLGLGLAGGERLFEQFF.

This chain joins TRBV30 and TRBJ2-5, with D possibly matching TRBD1 (5 bases). The DNA matches TRBJ2-7 better at its end, which makes the J call doubtful. Germline V gives CDR1 GTSNPN, CDR2 SVGIG (reference sequence). This CDR3 has 13 amino acids. CDR3 nucleotide sequence: TGTGCCTGGAGTGTAGGGGCCCAGGGCGAGCAGTACTTC. It yields the protein CAWSVGAQGEQYF.

J is TRBJ2-3 and V is TRBV23-1; 7 nucleotides match TRBD1. TRBV23-1 is an ORF for which the function is uncertain. This CDR3 is 15 amino acids long. The junction had 4 bases not matched to a gene; V was cut back by 0 bases and J by 4 bases. Here the CDR3 DNA reads TGCGCCAGCAGTCAATCGTGCCAGGGGGCAGATACGCAGTATTTT. Protein sequence: CASSQSCQGADTQYF.

Notes on this clone: Other DNA sequences from this sample encode an identical CDR3 as well. In nucleotides, the CDR3 is TGCAGCGTTGGTTCTGTAGGGACGAGGGGTTCAGGCGATGGCTACACCTTC. It translates to CSVGSVGTRGSGDGYTF. The chain employs TRBV29-1 and TRBJ1-2, with a weak D call TRBD1 (5 bases). Deletions cut 4 bases from V and 6 bases from J, with 27 bases between. The germline V gene encodes CDR1 SQVTM and CDR2 ANQGSEA. The CDR3 covers 17 residues.